This entry concerns a single T cell receptor beta chain. The data were obtained in a study of blood T cell repertoires in COVID-19. About the study: PBMCs, B-cell-depleted T cells, or T cells were the source of the cDNA or gDNA that made up the material.

Original data processing: Estimation of nucleated cell counts relied on the amplification of reference gene primers. The method was immunoSEQ multiplex PCR; TCRdb's version includes in-frame clones alone and lacks a portion of them. V and J calls and clone size come straight from that table; D and trimming were deduced from the DNA. This sample has some 100,000 clones, with roughly 92% found just once. The specimen sequenced was peripheral blood. The origin of this receptor is an older man with acute or convalescent COVID-19.

CDR3 in amino acids: CASSSSSSGNTIYF. The DNA for the CDR3 is TGTGCCAGCAGCTCTTCGAGCTCTGGAAACACCATATATTTT. This sequence joins TRBV5-6 and TRBJ1-3; no clear D gene. CDR3 length: 14 residues. Germline-derived CDR1 and CDR2 are SGHDT and YYEEEE. The V gene lost 3 bases and the J gene lost 0 bases, with 7 bases spanning the gap.